Listed below are T cell receptor beta chains from one sample, sequenced in a study of early T cells in non-severe SARS-CoV-2 infection. TCRdb re-analysed the 5' RACE reads in MiXCR, keeping a single row per CDR3 protein. Among around 30,000 distinct CDR3 sequences listed, about 5% were seen once. Specimen: whole blood. These receptors came from an adult who was a healthcare worker with PCR-confirmed SARS-CoV-2 infection or an uninfected control (not recorded which). Each CDR3 is given with its conserved first and last residue. D genes are given only for firm matches. Rows may omit the clone size; those that give it use once, few, many or a size class.

many	TRBV18	.	TRBJ2-6	CASSPPGSPFSGANVLTF	TGTGCCAGCTCACCTCCGGGGTCTCCGTTTTCTGGGGCCAACGTCCTGACTTTC
many	TRBV7-2	TRBD1	TRBJ1-1	CASSSQGSGTEVFF	TGTGCCAGCAGCTCACAGGGGTCAGGGACTGAAGTTTTCTTT
many	TRBV5-6	TRBD1	TRBJ1-2	CASSSDREAGYTF	TGTGCCAGCAGCTCTGACAGGGAGGCTGGCTACACCTTC
many	TRBV11-2	TRBD1	TRBJ1-1	CASSLSDREYTEAFF	TGTGCCAGCAGCTTGTCGGACAGGGAGTACACTGAAGCTTTCTTT
many	TRBV6-1	TRBD1	TRBJ2-7	CASRKTGFDEQYF	TGTGCCAGCAGGAAGACAGGGTTCGACGAGCAGTACTTC
few	TRBV10-3	TRBD2	TRBJ2-7	CAISESDRGGYEQYF	TGTGCCATCAGTGAGTCTGATCGGGGAGGGTACGAGCAGTACTTC
many	TRBV4-1	.	TRBJ1-3	CASSPKAPSGNTIYF	TGCGCCAGCAGCCCTAAAGCACCTTCTGGAAACACCATATATTTT
many	TRBV21-1	.	TRBJ2-7	CASRDTQDSHEQYF	TGTGCCAGCAGAGATACGCAGGATTCCCACGAGCAGTACTTC
few	TRBV11-2	.	TRBJ1-6	CASSGRLGVSGSPLHF	TGTGCCAGCAGTGGCAGGCTTGGGGTCTCAGGGTCACCCCTCCACTTT
few	TRBV2	.	TRBJ2-7	CASKGRASYEQYF	TGTGCCAGCAAGGGACGGGCATCCTACGAGCAGTACTTC
many	TRBV7-2	.	TRBJ2-3	CASSPTAGTDTQYF	TGTGCCAGCAGCCCCACGGCTGGCACAGATACGCAGTATTTT
many	TRBV20-1	.	TRBJ2-1	CSARFRSGTYNEQFF	TGCAGTGCTAGATTTAGAAGCGGAACCTACAATGAGCAGTTCTTC
.	TRBV7-2	TRBD1	TRBJ1-1	CASSRQGRTEAFF	TGTGCCAGCAGCCGACAGGGTCGGACTGAAGCTTTCTTT
few	TRBV21-1	.	TRBJ1-5	CASSENRDFKNQPQHF	TGTGCCAGCAGCGAAAACCGGGACTTTAAGAATCAGCCCCAGCATTTT
many	TRBV4-2	TRBD1	TRBJ2-2	CASSQSFGQGASGELFF	TGTGCCAGCAGCCAGTCTTTCGGACAGGGGGCAAGCGGGGAGCTGTTTTTT
.	TRBV5-1	.	TRBJ1-2	CASSNRQESYGYTF	TGCGCCAGCAGCAACAGACAGGAGAGCTATGGCTACACCTTC
.	TRBV6-1	.	TRBJ1-1	CASSAREETEAFF	TGTGCCAGCAGTGCTAGAGAGGAAACTGAAGCTTTCTTT
many	TRBV6-5	.	TRBJ1-2	CASSYSLSGADYGYTF	TGTGCCAGCAGTTACTCGTTGTCAGGGGCCGACTATGGCTACACCTTC
many	TRBV5-1	.	TRBJ2-5	CASSLVGETQYF	TGCGCCAGCAGCTTGGTGGGAGAGACCCAGTACTTC
many	TRBV7-8	TRBD1	TRBJ2-2	CASSFRDRGLLKGTGELFF	TGTGCCAGCAGCTTCCGGGACAGGGGGCTCTTAAAGGGCACCGGGGAGCTGTTTTTT
many	TRBV5-6	.	TRBJ1-1	CASSLGPGRANTEAFF	TGTGCCAGCAGCCTAGGCCCGGGACGGGCGAACACTGAAGCTTTCTTT
.	TRBV20-1	TRBD2	TRBJ2-7	CSAISGLADSYEQYF	TGCAGTGCCATCTCAGGGCTAGCGGACTCCTACGAGCAGTACTTC
many	TRBV5-8	TRBD1	TRBJ2-5	CASSFQGQTQETQYF	TGTGCCAGCAGCTTTCAGGGACAGACCCAAGAGACCCAGTACTTC
many	TRBV3-1	.	TRBJ2-1	CASSRYNEQFF	TGTGCCAGCAGCCGCTACAATGAGCAGTTCTTC
many	TRBV11-2	.	TRBJ2-7	CASSFSGTPGYEQYF	TGTGCCAGCAGCTTTTCCGGGACCCCAGGGTACGAGCAGTACTTC
few	TRBV6-2/TRBV6-3	.	TRBJ2-2	CASSYLMNTGELFF	TGTGCCAGCAGTTACCTGATGAACACCGGGGAGCTGTTTTTT
many	TRBV7-9	.	TRBJ2-7	CASSLAGSMREQYF	TGTGCCAGCAGCTTAGCGGGGTCGATGCGCGAGCAGTACTTC
many	TRBV7-9	TRBD2	TRBJ2-3	CASSLSSGNTDTQYF	TGTGCCAGCAGCTTATCTAGCGGGAACACAGATACGCAGTATTTT
.	TRBV5-4	.	TRBJ2-7	CASSYGPNYEQYF	TGTGCCAGCAGCTACGGACCAAACTACGAGCAGTACTTC